This T cell receptor (beta chain) was profiled in a study of OX40 agonist ivuxolimab in advanced cancers. Here immunoSEQ multiplex PCR was the method, and the copy in TCRdb shows in-frame clones only, minus some. Of 40,000 to 45,000 clones in the sample, 86% are singletons; the top ten hold 9% to 14%. Study results and limitations: In the 0.1 to 3.0 mg/kg range, CD4+ and CD8+ blood T cells had expanded clonally by week 6.

On this clone itself: What it binds is unknown.

This sequence was found in an adult with an advanced solid tumor such as melanoma, head and neck, liver or kidney cancer. This specimen was CD4+ or CD8+ T cells sorted from blood, taken in a trial of the OX40 agonist ivuxolimab.

CDR3 nucleotides: TGTGCCAGCAGCGTTTCAGATACGCAGTATTTT. Translation gives CASSVSDTQYF. The V call is TRBV7-9, the J call TRBJ2-3, with D hard to call. The CDR3 has 11 amino acids. The ends were cut back, 5 bases at V and 4 bases at J, with 4 bases in the middle. CDR1 and CDR2 from the germline V gene are SEHNR and FQNEAQ (reference sequence). The full variable domain, its missing parts supplied by reference TRBV7-9 and TRBJ2-3, is DTGVSQNPRHKITKRGQNVTFRCDPISEHNRLYWYRQTLGQGPEFLTYFQNEAQLEKSRLLSDRFSAERPKGSFSTLEIQRTEQGDSAMYLCASSVSDTQYFGPGTRLTVL.